What follows describes a single TCR beta chain. No antigen is known for it. Researchers took RNA transcripts and amplified the TCR beta CDR3 regions from them. A first-round RT-PCR of the TCR CDR3 used the HTBI primer set. One entry per CDR3 protein results from TCRdb running MiXCR on the multiplex PCR reads. The table has fewer than 900,000 distinct CDR3 sequences, around 17% seen once. The sample comes from a study of T cells in Graves' hyperthyroidism and ophthalmopathy. CDR3 length: 16 amino acids. V lost 6 bases, J lost 2 bases, and 10 bases stayed unmatched. The germline V gene has CDR1 MNHEY and CDR2 SMNVEV (reference sequence). Study results and caveats: Ophthalmopathy was told apart from stable hyperthyroidism by a 13 V-J model.

Input material: blood. The origin of this receptor is a young man with Graves' hyperthyroidism. The chain employs TRBV27 and TRBJ2-7; TRBD1 aligns across 10 bases. The CDR3 sequence: CASSPGTGVFTYEQYF. The CDR3 DNA reads TGTGCCAGCAGCCCCGGGACAGGGGTTTTTACCTACGAGCAGTACTTC.